This passage covers 10 T cell receptor beta chains from one sample sequenced in a study of blood T cell repertoires in COVID-19. Produced via immunoSEQ multiplex PCR; TCRdb's table is partial and in-frame only. The sample contains roughly 63,000 clones, 74% of which appear only once. The sample was peripheral blood. The receptors derive from a woman aged 80 or over with acute or convalescent COVID-19.

This chain links TRBV7-6 with TRBJ2-7; TRBD1 agrees at 10 bases. CDR1 and CDR2 (germline): SGHVS, FNYEAQ. CDR3 length: 15 residues. V was pared by 5 bases and J by 2 bases, with 6 bases of the junction left unmatched. The CDR3: CASSLGQGVPYEQYF. CDR3 sequence (DNA): TGTGCCAGCAGCCTAGGACAGGGGGTCCCCTACGAGCAGTACTTC.

CDR3 DNA: TGTGCCAGCAGTTTAAAGGGGGGGACCTCCTACGAGCAGTACTTC. This codes for CASSLKGGTSYEQYF. The rearrangement links TRBV28 to TRBJ2-7; tentatively, D is TRBD2 (7 bases). Germline CDR1 and CDR2: MDHEN and SYDVKM. V lost 2 bases and J lost 0, with 11 bases in between. The CDR3 has 15 amino acids.

This clone occurred once. This sequence joins TRBV28 and TRBJ2-4, with D perhaps TRBD1 (6 bases). Trimming cost V 6 bases and J 0 bases, with 15 bases left between them. The CDR3 extends over 16 amino acids. Germline V gene lookup returns CDR1 MDHEN and CDR2 SYDVKM. The CDR3 here is CASSVRDNRAKNIQYF. The CDR3 nucleotides are TGTGCCAGCAGCGTCCGGGACAATAGAGCCAAAAACATTCAGTACTTC. Drawing the rest from reference TRBV28 and TRBJ2-4, the complete variable domain is DVKVTQSSRYLVKRTGEKVFLECVQDMDHENMFWYRQDPGLGLRLIYFSYDVKMKEKGDIPEGYSVSREKKERFSLILESASTNQTSMYLCASSVRDNRAKNIQYFGAGTRLSVL.

This chain uses TRBV6-5 with TRBJ1-6; weak D call: TRBD1 (6 bases). Germline lookup yields CDR1 MNHEY and CDR2 SVGAGI. Trimming took 5 bases from V and 10 from J, leaving 12 bases between them. This CDR3 spans 13 amino acids. The CDR3 sequence is CASSRTVDSPLHF. The CDR3 region has the DNA TGTGCCAGCAGTCGGACAGTGGACTCACCCCTCCACTTT.

The V gene is TRBV7-2, the J gene TRBJ1-5, with D possibly matching TRBD1 (5 bases). The V end was cut by 3 bases, the J end by 7 bases, with 13 bases between. This CDR3 comprises 14 residues. Germline lookup yields CDR1 SGHTA and CDR2 FQGNSA. CDR3 region: CASSFFQGSQPQHF. CDR3 DNA sequence: TGTGCCAGCAGCTTTTTTCAGGGTAGCCAGCCCCAGCATTTT. The full variable domain, its missing parts supplied by reference TRBV7-2 and TRBJ1-5, is GAGVSQSPSNKVTEKGKDVELRCDPISGHTALYWYRQSLGQGLEFLIYFQGNSAPDKSGLPSDRFSAERTGGSVSTLTIQRTQQEDSAVYLCASSFFQGSQPQHFGDGTRLSIL.

The chain employs TRBV4-1 and TRBJ1-4; 7 nucleotides line up with TRBD1. The junction had 6 bases not matched to a gene; V was cut back by 0 bases and J by 8 bases. This CDR3 contains 15 residues. Germline CDR1 is MGHRA and CDR2 is YSYEKL. DNA of the CDR3: TGCGCCAGCAGCCAAGATGACAGGGTGGGGGAAAAACTGTTTTTT. Protein sequence: CASSQDDRVGEKLFF.

The CDR3 spells CASKGQGSRTGELFF. For the CDR3, the DNA is TGTGCCAGTAAAGGACAGGGGTCGAGGACCGGGGAGCTGTTTTTT. This sequence joins TRBV19 and TRBJ2-2; 9 nucleotides align to TRBD1. The CDR3 covers 15 residues. Unmatched junction bases numbered 8, after V lost 7 bases and J lost 5 bases. The V gene's germline CDR1 is LNHDA and CDR2 SQIVND (reference sequence).

V usage is TRBV10-3 and J usage is TRBJ2-5, with 7 nucleotides matching TRBD1. The CDR3 is 13 amino acids. Per germline, CDR1 ENHRY and CDR2 SYGVKD. The J segment lost 1 base and the V segment lost 6 bases, leaving 2 bases of the junction unmatched. CDR3 DNA sequence: TGTGCCATCAGCCGGGACAGCCAAGAGACCCAGTACTTC. It is translated as CAISRDSQETQYF.

The chain has TRBV7-9 and TRBJ1-6, with 9 bases aligning to TRBD1. Germline trimming cut 1 base from V and 10 bases from J; bases unmatched to any gene: 5. The CDR3 covers 15 residues. In germline, CDR1 is SEHNR, CDR2 FQNEAQ (reference sequence). The CDR3 protein is CASSLGDRAISPLHF. The CDR3 DNA reads TGTGCCAGCAGCTTAGGGGACAGGGCCATCTCACCCCTCCACTTT. Full variable domain (missing parts from reference TRBV7-9 and TRBJ1-6): DTGVSQNPRHKITKRGQNVTFRCDPISEHNRLYWYRQTLGQGPEFLTYFQNEAQLEKSRLLSDRFSAERPKGSFSTLEIQRTEQGDSAMYLCASSLGDRAISPLHFGNGTRLTVT.

This clone has only a few counts. The rearrangement uses TRBV6-6 and TRBJ2-4; possible D gene TRBD2, 5 bases. The length of the CDR3 is 16 residues. Trimming removed 2 bases from V and 5 bases from J, with 16 bases in between. Looked up from germline, CDR1 is MNHNY and CDR2 is SVGAGI (reference sequence). The CDR3 sequence: CASSYEQRRFQNIQYF. The CDR3, as DNA: TGTGCCAGCAGTTACGAGCAGCGGCGATTTCAAAACATTCAGTACTTC.